This T cell receptor (beta chain) was recovered during a study of tumor and adjacent non-tumor tissue in lung cancer. Germline CDR1 and CDR2: LGHNA and YNFKEQ. This CDR3 contains 17 residues. The V and J ends lost 7 bases and 13 bases, in that order; junction bases with no gene match: 21. This clonotype showed up just once. The library came from three nested PCR rounds adapted from ARM-PCR protocols. In TCRdb, the multiplex PCR reads were re-called with MiXCR into one record per CDR3 protein. The repertoire holds 50,000 to 60,000 distinct CDR3 sequences, with about 80% as singletons. This sample's RNA came from whole unsorted tissue. Distant lung tissue was collected more than 3 cm away from the tumor edge.

The chain has TRBV4-2 and TRBJ2-1; 11 positions match TRBD2. The specimen was distant non-tumor lung tissue. The receptor was derived from a woman in her sixties or seventies with non-small cell lung cancer. This CDR3 is CASNQKLAGDNRVEQFF. The CDR3 DNA reads as TGTGCCAGCAACCAGAAACTAGCGGGGGATAACCGGGTGGAACAGTTCTTC.